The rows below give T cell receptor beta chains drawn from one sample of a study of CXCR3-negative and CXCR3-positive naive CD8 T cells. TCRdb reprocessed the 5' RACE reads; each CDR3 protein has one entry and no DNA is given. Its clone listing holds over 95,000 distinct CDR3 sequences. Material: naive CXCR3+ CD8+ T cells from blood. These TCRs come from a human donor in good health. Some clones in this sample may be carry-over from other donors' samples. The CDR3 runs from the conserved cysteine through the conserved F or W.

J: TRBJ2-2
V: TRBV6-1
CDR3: CASRVVVDTGELFF

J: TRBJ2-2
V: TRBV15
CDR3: CATSRDLSLAGDGELFF

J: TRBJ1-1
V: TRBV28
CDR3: CASSSSGSAFF

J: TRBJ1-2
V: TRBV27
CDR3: CASSWGTGVRGGYTF

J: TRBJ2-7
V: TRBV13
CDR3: CASSLGRTSGYYEQYF

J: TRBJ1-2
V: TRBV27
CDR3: CASSRTGNGYTF

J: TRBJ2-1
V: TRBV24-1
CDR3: CATSDSDAEKFF

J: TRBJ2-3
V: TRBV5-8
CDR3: CASSLETGMLTDTQYF

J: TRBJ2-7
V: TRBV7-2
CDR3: CASSFYSGPSYEQYF

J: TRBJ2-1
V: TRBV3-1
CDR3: CASSQGAGLYGEQFF

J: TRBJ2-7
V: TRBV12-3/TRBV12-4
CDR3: CASSRTSREQYF

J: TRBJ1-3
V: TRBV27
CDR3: CASSLNSYSGNTIYF

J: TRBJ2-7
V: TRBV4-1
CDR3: CASSYSGTSDYEQYF

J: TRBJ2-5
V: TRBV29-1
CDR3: CSVEWGAGTQYF

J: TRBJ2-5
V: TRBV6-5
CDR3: CASSEGLGQYF

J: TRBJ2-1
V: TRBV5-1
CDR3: CASSWGGNEQFF

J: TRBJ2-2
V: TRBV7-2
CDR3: CASSLVFLSGELFF

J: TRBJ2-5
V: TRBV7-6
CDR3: CASSSRALAGGPPQETQYF

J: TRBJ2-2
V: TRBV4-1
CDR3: CASSRGQGVGELFF

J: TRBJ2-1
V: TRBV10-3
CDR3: CAISEGGRLNEQFF

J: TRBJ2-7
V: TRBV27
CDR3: CASSFGSAPPSYEQYF

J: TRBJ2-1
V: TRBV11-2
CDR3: CASSSPRQPEQFF

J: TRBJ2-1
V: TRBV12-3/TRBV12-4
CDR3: CASCLVRGEQFF